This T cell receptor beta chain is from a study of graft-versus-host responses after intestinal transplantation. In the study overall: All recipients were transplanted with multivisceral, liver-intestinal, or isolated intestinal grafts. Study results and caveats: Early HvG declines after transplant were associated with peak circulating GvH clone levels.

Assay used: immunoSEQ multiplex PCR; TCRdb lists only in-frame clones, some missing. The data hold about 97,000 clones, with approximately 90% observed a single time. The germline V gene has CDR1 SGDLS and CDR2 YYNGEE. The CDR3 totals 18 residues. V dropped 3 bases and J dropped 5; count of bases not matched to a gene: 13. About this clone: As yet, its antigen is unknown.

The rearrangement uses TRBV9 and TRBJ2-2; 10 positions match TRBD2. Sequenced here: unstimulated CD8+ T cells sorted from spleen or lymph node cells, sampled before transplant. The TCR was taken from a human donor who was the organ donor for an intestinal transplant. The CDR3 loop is CASSDTGSSGSRTGELFF. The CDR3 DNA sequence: TGTGCCAGCAGCGACACTGGCTCTAGCGGGAGCCGAACCGGGGAGCTGTTTTTT. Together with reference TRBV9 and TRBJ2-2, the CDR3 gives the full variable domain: DSGVTQTPKHLITATGQRVTLRCSPRSGDLSVYWYQQSLDQGLQFLIQYYNGEERAKGNILERFSAQQFPDLHSELNLSSLELGDSALYFCASSDTGSSGSRTGELFFGEGSRLTVL.